This passage covers 26 T cell receptor beta chains from one sample sequenced in a study of cytomegalovirus exposure and HLA in healthy donors. 13 Jbeta primers and 60 Vbeta primers were used for the PCR. Here immunoSEQ multiplex PCR was the method, and the copy in TCRdb shows in-frame clones only, minus some. This sample contains about 51,000 clones. Sequenced: PBMCs. All receptors derive from a female donor in good health and CMV-seronegative.

The genes are TRBV7-2 and TRBJ1-2; 11 bases match TRBD1. The V segment lost 5 bases and the J segment 2 bases; nucleotides outside the gene matches: 4. CDR1 SGHTA and CDR2 FQGNSA come from the germline V gene. The CDR3 runs to 15 residues. Written as DNA, the CDR3 is TGTGCCAGCAGCCTTGGGACAGGGGGAAACTATGGCTACACCTTC. The encoded protein is CASSLGTGGNYGYTF. Supplemented by reference TRBV7-2 and TRBJ1-2, the full variable domain reads GAGVSQSPSNKVTEKGKDVELRCDPISGHTALYWYRQSLGQGLEFLIYFQGNSAPDKSGLPSDRFSAERTGGSVSTLTIQRTQQEDSAVYLCASSLGTGGNYGYTFGSGTRLTVV.

V gene TRBV5-4 combines with J gene TRBJ1-2; D uncertain. V dropped 0 bases and J dropped 4 bases, with 10 bases sitting between them. This CDR3 has 14 residues. Germline CDR1 reads SGHNT; CDR2 reads YYREEE (reference sequence). The CDR3 sequence: CASSLGQELYGYTF. The CDR3 DNA reads TGTGCCAGCAGCTTGGGGCAGGAACTCTATGGCTACACCTTC.

The chain combines TRBV30 with TRBJ1-1; D is uncertain. Trimming shortened V by 3 bases and J by 1 base, and 9 bases separated the two germline ends. Looked up from germline, CDR1 is GTSNPN and CDR2 is SVGIG (reference sequence). The CDR3 is 13 residues long. DNA of the CDR3: TGTGCCTGGAGGAAACGACAGAACACTGAAGCTTTCTTT. This encodes CAWRKRQNTEAFF.

The rearrangement uses TRBV19 and TRBJ1-1; D perhaps matches TRBD1 (5 bases). Deletions cut 4 bases from V and 2 bases from J, with 14 bases between. Germline V lookup: CDR1 LNHDA, CDR2 SQIVND (reference sequence). The CDR3 extends over 15 amino acids. The CDR3 spells CASSTIRRGNTEAFF. DNA of the CDR3: TGTGCCAGTAGTACTATCCGTAGGGGTAACACTGAAGCTTTCTTT.

The chain uses TRBV9 and TRBJ1-1; 9 nucleotides line up with TRBD1. V lost 4 bases and J lost 1; bases outside the gene matches: 8. From germline, CDR1 is SGDLS and CDR2 YYNGEE. This CDR3 is 16 amino acids long. DNA of the CDR3: TGTGCCAGCAGCCAGAGCCGGGACAGGGCGAACACTGAAGCTTTCTTT. This codes for CASSQSRDRANTEAFF.

This rearrangement joins TRBV9 to TRBJ2-2; 7 bases match TRBD1. This CDR3 is 16 amino acids long. V lost 3 bases to trimming and J lost 4 bases; unmatched junction nucleotides: 9. The germline V gene has CDR1 SGDLS and CDR2 YYNGEE. The CDR3, as DNA: TGTGCCAGCAGCGCCTCCGGGACAGCATTCACCGGGGAGCTGTTTTTT. Its protein is CASSASGTAFTGELFF.

This chain joins TRBV9 and TRBJ2-1, with 8 nucleotides matching TRBD2. V was pared by 0 bases and J by 5 bases, with 13 bases of the junction left unmatched. The CDR3 is 18 residues long. Germline CDR1 SGDLS, CDR2 YYNGEE. DNA of the CDR3: TGTGCCAGCAGCGTAGCTACATTGGGAGCGGGGGCAAACAATGAGCAGTTCTTC. This translates into CASSVATLGAGANNEQFF.

The rearrangement links TRBV5-1 to TRBJ2-7; perhaps TRBD1 as D (6 bases). The V and J ends lost 4 bases and 3 bases respectively, with 14 bases between them. This CDR3 has 14 residues. Germline V lookup: CDR1 SGHRS, CDR2 YFSETQ. CDR3 amino acids: CASSPNADSYEQYF. The CDR3 DNA follows: TGCGCCAGCAGCCCTAATGCGGACAGCTACGAGCAGTACTTC.

V is TRBV5-1 and J is TRBJ1-1, with D hard to call. Germline V gene sequence: CDR1 SGHRS, CDR2 YFSETQ. Deletions cut 5 bases from V and 1 base from J, with 6 bases between. This CDR3 is built from 12 residues. CDR3 DNA sequence: TGCGCCAGCAGTACTGGGAACACTGAAGCTTTCTTT. It translates to CASSTGNTEAFF.

The V call is TRBV15, the J call TRBJ1-5, with 8 nucleotides matching TRBD1. Germline CDR1 LNHNV, CDR2 YYDKDF (reference sequence). The trim removed 3 bases at V and 4 bases at J, leaving 5 bases unmatched. The CDR3 consists of 15 residues. CDR3 loop: CATSRDTGGNQPQHF. CDR3 in DNA: TGTGCCACCAGCAGGGACACAGGGGGGAATCAGCCCCAGCATTTT. The whole variable domain, remainder taken from reference TRBV15 and TRBJ1-5, is DAMVIQNPRYQVTQFGKPVTLSCSQTLNHNVMYWYQQKSSQAPKLLFHYYDKDFNNEADTPDNFQSRRPNTSFCFLDIRSPGLGDTAMYLCATSRDTGGNQPQHFGDGTRLSIL.

The gene calls are TRBV9 and TRBJ2-2, with 7 bases aligning to TRBD1. This CDR3 comprises 14 residues. V dropped 6 bases and J dropped 5; count of bases not matched to a gene: 7. Germline CDR1 and CDR2: SGDLS and YYNGEE. CDR3 sequence: CASTRQGLTGELFF. In DNA, the CDR3 is TGTGCCAGCACCCGACAGGGTTTAACCGGGGAGCTGTTTTTT.

The CDR3 is CASSSRQGGNGYTF. Written as DNA, the CDR3 is TGTGCCAGCAGCTCCCGACAGGGGGGCAATGGCTACACCTTC. The gene calls are TRBV7-8 and TRBJ1-2; 9 bases align to TRBD1. Germline values: CDR1 SGHVS, CDR2 FQNEAQ. V shed 4 bases and J 6 bases; nucleotides not matched to a gene: 6. CDR3 size: 14 residues. Supplemented by reference TRBV7-8 and TRBJ1-2, the full variable domain reads GAGVSQSPRYKVAKRGQDVALRCDPISGHVSLFWYQQALGQGPEFLTYFQNEAQLDKSGLPSDRFFAERPEGSVSTLKIQRTQQEDSAVYLCASSSRQGGNGYTFGSGTRLTVV.

The chain joins TRBV7-3 to TRBJ2-2; 7 nucleotides align to TRBD1. This CDR3 is built from 14 residues. V shed 5 bases, J shed 6 bases, and the junction held 6 bases outside the gene matches. Per germline, CDR1 SGHTA and CDR2 FQGTGA. The CDR3 DNA reads TGTGCCAGCAGCGTGTCACAGGGGTCCGGGGAGCTGTTTTTT. Translating it yields CASSVSQGSGELFF. Combining the CDR3 with reference TRBV7-3 and TRBJ2-2 gives the whole variable domain GAGVSQTPSNKVTEKGKYVELRCDPISGHTALYWYRQSLGQGPEFLIYFQGTGAADDSGLPNDRFFAVRPEGSVSTLKIQRTERGDSAVYLCASSVSQGSGELFFGEGSRLTVL.

The rearrangement uses TRBV7-2 and TRBJ1-1; 7 nucleotides agree with TRBD1. The germline V gene encodes CDR1 SGHTA and CDR2 FQGNSA. The CDR3 runs 13 residues. J gave up 5 bases and V 4 bases, and 4 bases lay outside the gene matches. The CDR3 sequence: CASSSSRGTEAFF. As DNA, the CDR3 is TGTGCCAGCAGCTCGAGCAGGGGGACTGAAGCTTTCTTT.

Note on this clone: The junction and the germline gene differ at one end; a read error may be behind it. This chain uses TRBV6-5 with TRBJ1-3; D is unclear. The CDR3 runs to 13 residues. Looked up from germline, CDR1 is MNHEY and CDR2 is SVGAGI. In DNA, the CDR3 is TGTGCCACCAGTGTAATCTTCGGAAACACCATATATTTT. Translated, it gives CATSVIFGNTIYF.

The rearrangement joins TRBV11-2 to TRBJ2-7; 11 bases align to TRBD2. The CDR3 sequence is 17 residues long. With V trimmed by 1 base and J by 2 bases, 7 bases remained unmatched. Per germline, CDR1 SGHAT and CDR2 FQNNGV. CDR3 bases: TGTGCCAGCAGCTTAGGTCTGCTAGCGGGGGGACCCTACGAGCAGTACTTC. Its translation is CASSLGLLAGGPYEQYF.

The rearrangement links TRBV9 to TRBJ2-1; 7 nucleotides align to TRBD2. There are 15 residues in the CDR3. Trimming removed 0 bases from V and 5 bases from J; junction bases left unmatched: 5. Germline V CDR1 and CDR2: SGDLS, YYNGEE. The CDR3 sequence: CASSVVSGTHNEQFF. In DNA form, the CDR3 reads TGTGCCAGCAGCGTAGTGAGCGGGACTCACAATGAGCAGTTCTTC. The full variable domain, with the rest looked up from reference TRBV9 and TRBJ2-1, is DSGVTQTPKHLITATGQRVTLRCSPRSGDLSVYWYQQSLDQGLQFLIQYYNGEERAKGNILERFSAQQFPDLHSELNLSSLELGDSALYFCASSVVSGTHNEQFFGPGTRLTVL.

CDR3 sequence reads: CASSLASGGGSGYEQFF. In DNA, the CDR3 is TGTGCCAGCAGCTTAGCGAGCGGGGGAGGCAGTGGCTATGAGCAGTTCTTC. This chain connects TRBV7-9 to TRBJ2-1, with 8 nucleotides matching TRBD2. CDR1 and CDR2 from the germline V gene are SEHNR and FQNEAQ (reference sequence). The CDR3 is made up of 17 amino acids. The ends lost 0 bases at V and 8 bases at J; junction bases unmatched: 12.

The chain's CDR3 is CAWSYQGGEQYF. In nucleotides, the CDR3 is TGTGCCTGGAGTTATCAGGGCGGCGAGCAGTACTTC. The V call is TRBV30, the J call TRBJ2-7; a possible D gene is TRBD1 (5 bases). V lost 2 bases and J 6 bases, leaving 11 bases between the germline ends. CDR3 length equals 12 residues. Germline V CDR1 and CDR2: GTSNPN, SVGIG (reference sequence).

The CDR3, as DNA: TGTGCCAGCAGCTTAACTGGATCCGGCAGGGCCGACTACGAGCAGTACTTC. As protein: CASSLTGSGRADYEQYF. This chain joins TRBV11-2 and TRBJ2-7; TRBD1 is a possible D gene (5 bases). From germline, CDR1 is SGHAT and CDR2 FQNNGV. Trimming removed 2 bases at V and 3 bases at J, with 20 bases between. This CDR3 has 17 amino acids.

The chain employs TRBV18 and TRBJ1-5, with 7 positions matching TRBD1. Trimming took 3 bases from V and 9 from J; bases not matched to a gene: 5. Germline assignment: CDR1 KGHSH and CDR2 LQKENI. CDR3 length equals 13 residues. The CDR3 loop reads CASSPLDRAPQHF. DNA of the CDR3: TGTGCCAGCTCACCGCTAGACAGGGCGCCCCAGCATTTT. Drawing the rest from reference TRBV18 and TRBJ1-5, the complete variable domain is NAGVMQNPRHLVRRRGQEARLRCSPMKGHSHVYWYRQLPEEGLKFMVYLQKENIIDESGMPKERFSAEFPKEGPSILRIQQVVRGDSAAYFCASSPLDRAPQHFGDGTRLSIL.

Regarding this clone: The junction and the germline gene differ at one end; a read error may be behind it. Other DNA sequences of this sample code for an identical CDR3. The chain couples TRBV9 to TRBJ1-6, with TRBD1 matching over 7 bases. Germline CDR1 is SGDLS and CDR2 is YYNGEE. The CDR3 is 14 amino acids. CDR3 sequence: CASSPGGGNSPLHF. CDR3 nucleotides: TGTGCCAGCAGCCCAGGGGGTGGTAATTCACCCCTACACTTT.

V is TRBV30 and J is TRBJ1-1, with TRBD1 as a possible D gene (6 bases). Germline CDR1 reads GTSNPN; CDR2 reads SVGIG (reference sequence). With 5 bases removed from V and 7 bases from J, the gap between germline ends came to 17 bases. The CDR3 extends over 13 amino acids. The CDR3 spells CAWGNTGNYEAFF. The CDR3, as DNA: TGTGCCTGGGGAAATACAGGGAACTATGAAGCTTTCTTT.

The rearrangement uses TRBV5-1 and TRBJ1-2; TRBD1 matches at 9 bases. The CDR3 consists of 12 residues. With V trimmed by 4 bases and J by 7 bases, 2 bases remained unmatched. Germline assignment: CDR1 SGHRS and CDR2 YFSETQ. CDR3 in DNA: TGCGCCAGCAGCGAGGACAGGGGTGGCTACACCTTC. Protein product: CASSEDRGGYTF.

The rearrangement joins TRBV7-2 to TRBJ2-3; 8 bases match TRBD2. This CDR3 has 15 residues. Germline trimming cut 6 bases from V and 15 bases from J; bases unmatched to any gene: 20. The V gene's germline CDR1 is SGHTA and CDR2 FQGNSA. The CDR3 DNA reads as TGTGCCAGCAGTAAATATGGGAGAGGGCGGGAGGTCTACTATTTT. This sequence encodes CASSKYGRGREVYYF.

The chain has TRBV9 and TRBJ2-2; TRBD1 agrees at 8 bases. The CDR3 extends over 16 amino acids. The V and J ends lost 4 bases and 2 bases, in that order; junction bases with no gene match: 7. Germline lookup yields CDR1 SGDLS and CDR2 YYNGEE. Here the CDR3 reads CASSTRTGYNTGELFF. CDR3 DNA: TGTGCCAGCAGCACCCGGACAGGGTACAACACCGGGGAGCTGTTTTTT.